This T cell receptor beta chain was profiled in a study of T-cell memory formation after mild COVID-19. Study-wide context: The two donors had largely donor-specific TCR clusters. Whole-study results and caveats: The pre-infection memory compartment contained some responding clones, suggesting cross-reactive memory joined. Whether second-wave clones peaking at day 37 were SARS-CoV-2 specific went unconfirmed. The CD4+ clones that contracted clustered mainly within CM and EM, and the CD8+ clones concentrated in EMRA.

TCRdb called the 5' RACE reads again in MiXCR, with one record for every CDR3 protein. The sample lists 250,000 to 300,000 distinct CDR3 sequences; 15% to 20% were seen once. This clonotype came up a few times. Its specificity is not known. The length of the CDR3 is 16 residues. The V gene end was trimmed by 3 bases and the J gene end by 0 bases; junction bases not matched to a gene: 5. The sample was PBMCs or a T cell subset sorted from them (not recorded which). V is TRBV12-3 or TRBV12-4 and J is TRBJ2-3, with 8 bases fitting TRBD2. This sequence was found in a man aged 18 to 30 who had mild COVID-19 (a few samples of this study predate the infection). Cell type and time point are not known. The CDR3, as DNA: TGTGCCAGCAGTTTGATGCGGGGGGCCAGCACAGATACGCAGTATTTT. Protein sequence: CASSLMRGASTDTQYF.